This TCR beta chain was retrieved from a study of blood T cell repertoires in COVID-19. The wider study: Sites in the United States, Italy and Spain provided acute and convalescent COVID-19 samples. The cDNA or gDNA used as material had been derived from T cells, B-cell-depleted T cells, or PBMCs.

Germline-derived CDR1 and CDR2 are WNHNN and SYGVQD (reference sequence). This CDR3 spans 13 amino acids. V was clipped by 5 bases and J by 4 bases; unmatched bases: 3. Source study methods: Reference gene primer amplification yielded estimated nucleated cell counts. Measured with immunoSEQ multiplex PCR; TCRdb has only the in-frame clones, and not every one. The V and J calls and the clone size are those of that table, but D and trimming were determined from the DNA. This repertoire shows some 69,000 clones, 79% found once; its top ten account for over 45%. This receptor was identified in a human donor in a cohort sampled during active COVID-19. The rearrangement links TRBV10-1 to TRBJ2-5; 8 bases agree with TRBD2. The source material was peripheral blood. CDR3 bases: TGCGCCAGCAGTACTAGCGGAGGAGAGACCCAGTACTTC. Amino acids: CASSTSGGETQYF.